This T cell receptor (beta chain) was observed in a study of blood T cell repertoires in COVID-19. Study summary: PBMCs, B-cell-depleted T cells, or T cells were the source of the cDNA or gDNA that made up the material.

Repertoires were generated with immunoSEQ multiplex PCR, while TCRdb's copy carries only in-frame clones and drops some. Here the sample spans fewer than 100,000 clones, over 70% being singletons. This clone was seen a few times. V gave up 6 bases and J gave up 9 bases, with 17 bases separating them. This CDR3 is 13 amino acids long. The gene calls are TRBV12-3 or TRBV12-4 and TRBJ1-2, with a weak D call TRBD1 (6 bases). The sequence was obtained from a man aged 45-60 years with acute or convalescent COVID-19. Material: peripheral blood. CDR3 region: CASSRQALDRYTF. The CDR3 nucleotides read TGTGCCAGCAGCAGACAGGCGTTGGACCGCTACACCTTC.